These 11 T cell receptor beta chains originate from one sample sequenced in a study of OX40 agonist ivuxolimab in advanced cancers. The table came from immunoSEQ multiplex PCR; TCRdb's copy has only in-frame clones and leaves some out. The profile shows 63,000 or so clones, about 90% of them singletons. The input for sequencing was CD4+ or CD8+ T cells sorted from blood, taken in a trial of the OX40 agonist ivuxolimab. Receptors were obtained from an adult with an advanced solid tumor such as melanoma, head and neck, liver or kidney cancer.

This chain links TRBV27 with TRBJ2-1, with D unresolved. CDR1 and CDR2 from the germline V gene are MNHEY and SMNVEV (reference sequence). V shed 4 bases and J shed 6 bases, with 7 bases lying between them. The CDR3 has 12 amino acids. The CDR3 DNA is TGTGCCAGCAGTTCACTCAGCAATGAGCAGTTCTTC. Its protein product is CASSSLSNEQFF.

This clone was observed once. The chain couples TRBV28 to TRBJ1-6; D is perhaps TRBD1 (5 bases). V lost 3 bases to trimming and J lost 7 bases, with 13 bases between them. Per the germline V gene, CDR1 is MDHEN and CDR2 is SYDVKM. The CDR3 runs to 15 residues. The CDR3 spells CASSFNGRENSPLHF. In DNA, the CDR3 is TGTGCCAGCAGTTTTAATGGCAGGGAGAATTCACCCCTCCACTTT.

The CDR3 protein is CASSDRASGRSHSYNEQFF. DNA for the CDR3: TGTGCCAGCAGTGATCGGGCTAGCGGGAGGTCCCACTCCTACAATGAGCAGTTCTTC. The chain recombines TRBV2 with TRBJ2-1; 11 nucleotides agree with TRBD2. The CDR3 spans 19 residues. The germline V gene encodes CDR1 SNHLY and CDR2 FYNNEI. V trimming: 3 bases; J trimming: 0 bases; junction bases outside the gene matches: 10. Looking up the rest from reference TRBV2 and TRBJ2-1 gives the full variable domain: EPEVTQTPSHQVTQMGQEVILRCVPISNHLYFYWYRQILGQKVEFLVSFYNNEISEKSEIFDDQFSVERPDGSNFTLKIRSTKLEDSAMYFCASSDRASGRSHSYNEQFFGPGTRLTVL.

V and J are TRBV29-1 and TRBJ2-1; TRBD2 aligns across 7 bases. The CDR3 has 14 residues. Germline CDR1 and CDR2: SQVTM and ANQGSEA. The V segment lost 1 base and the J segment 4 bases; nucleotides outside the gene matches: 4. The CDR3 nucleotides read TGCAGCGTTGAAGGGCGGGGGACTTACAATGAGCAGTTCTTC. As protein: CSVEGRGTYNEQFF.

The chain carries TRBV7-9 and TRBJ2-7; 10 bases map to TRBD2. V lost 7 bases, J lost 5 bases, and 5 bases stayed unmatched. Germline values: CDR1 SEHNR, CDR2 FQNEAQ (reference sequence). The CDR3 totals 13 residues. CDR3: CASIPAGGDEQYF. For the CDR3, the DNA is TGTGCCAGCATCCCAGCGGGGGGGGACGAGCAGTACTTC.

The chain uses TRBV7-9 and TRBJ2-7, with a tentative D call TRBD1 (6 bases). The germline V gene has CDR1 SEHNR and CDR2 FQNEAQ (reference sequence). CDR3 length: 14 residues. V lost 2 bases and J 4 bases, leaving 12 bases between the germline ends. CDR3 sequence reads: CASSLQDRPYEQYV. The CDR3, as DNA: TGTGCCAGCAGCTTACAGGACAGACCTTACGAGCAGTACGTC.

The chain recombines TRBV7-9 with TRBJ2-7; D may be TRBD1 or TRBD2 (6 bases each). Trimming removed 5 bases at V and 0 bases at J, with 17 bases between. The CDR3 consists of 16 residues. Per germline, CDR1 SEHNR and CDR2 FQNEAQ (reference sequence). Here the CDR3 reads CASSPTEGGFSYEQYV. DNA of the CDR3: TGTGCCAGCAGCCCTACCGAGGGGGGTTTCTCCTACGAGCAGTACGTC.

This chain links TRBV10-1 with TRBJ2-2; no clear D. CDR3 size: 15 residues. The germline V and J ends were trimmed by 0 bases and 4 bases, with 9 bases remaining between them. CDR1 WNHNN and CDR2 SYGVQD come from the germline V gene (reference sequence). The CDR3 bases are TGCGCCAGCAGTGAGTCCACAGAAACCACCGGGGAGCTGTTTTTT. Its protein product is CASSESTETTGELFF.

The chain carries TRBV5-1 and TRBJ1-5, with a tentative D call TRBD1 (5 bases). CDR1 and CDR2 from the germline V gene are SGHRS and YFSETQ. The V end was cut by 3 bases, the J end by 5 bases, with 15 bases between. There are 15 residues in the CDR3. The CDR3 loop is CASSWLGDGDQPQHF. Here the CDR3 DNA reads TGCGCCAGCAGCTGGCTGGGGGACGGAGATCAGCCCCAGCATTTT. Drawing the rest from reference TRBV5-1 and TRBJ1-5, the complete variable domain is KAGVTQTPRYLIKTRGQQVTLSCSPISGHRSVSWYQQTPGQGLQFLFEYFSETQRNKGNFPGRFSGRQFSNSRSEMNVSTLELGDSALYLCASSWLGDGDQPQHFGDGTRLSIL.

The V and J genes are TRBV7-8 and TRBJ1-1, with 7 positions matching TRBD1. The CDR3 has 16 residues. Per germline, CDR1 SGHVS and CDR2 FQNEAQ. Trimming took 1 base from V and 7 from J; bases not matched to a gene: 12. For the CDR3, the DNA is TGTGCCAGCAGCTTAGTTCGAACAGGGGTTTTCGGTGAAGCTTTCTTT. This sequence encodes CASSLVRTGVFGEAFF. The whole variable domain, remainder taken from reference TRBV7-8 and TRBJ1-1, is GAGVSQSPRYKVAKRGQDVALRCDPISGHVSLFWYQQALGQGPEFLTYFQNEAQLDKSGLPSDRFFAERPEGSVSTLKIQRTQQEDSAVYLCASSLVRTGVFGEAFFGQGTRLTVV.

The J gene is TRBJ2-3, the V gene TRBV9; TRBD2 might be the D (5 bases). The V gene lost 6 bases and the J gene lost 5 bases, with 13 bases spanning the gap. Germline V gene sequence: CDR1 SGDLS, CDR2 YYNGEE. There are 13 residues in the CDR3. The CDR3 loop reads CASTTDWGDTQYF. The DNA for the CDR3 is TGTGCCAGCACCACGGACTGGGGAGATACGCAGTATTTT.